The rows below give T cell receptor beta chains drawn from one sample of a study of regulatory T cells in long-lasting Graves disease. TCRdb reanalysed the multiplex PCR reads using MiXCR and keeps one entry per CDR3 protein. In the table there are 560,000 or so distinct CDR3 sequences, about 16% of which are singletons. The same sample was also used in a study of T cells in Graves' hyperthyroidism and ophthalmopathy.

The sequenced sample was peripheral blood mononuclear cells (PBMCs), obtained at new diagnosis, from a patient treated with antithyroid drugs. These receptors originate from a young man with Graves disease. CDR3s include the opening cysteine and the closing phenylalanine or tryptophan. A D gene is named only where the DNA matches it firmly. Some rows mark clone size as missing; the rest say once, few, many or name a class of expanded clone.

cdr3_aa cdr3_nt clone_size j_call v_call d_call
CASSLEGLAGPYEQYF TGTGCCAGCAGTTTAGAAGGTCTAGCGGGACCCTACGAGCAGTACTTC once TRBJ2-7 TRBV12-3/TRBV12-4 TRBD2
CASSERREGQETQYF TGTGCCAGCAGTGAAAGGCGGGAGGGCCAAGAGACCCAGTACTTC few TRBJ2-5 TRBV25-1 TRBD2
CSARQGATNTEAFF TGCAGTGCTAGACAGGGGGCGACGAACACTGAAGCTTTCTTT . TRBJ1-1 TRBV20-1 TRBD1
CSAPLAGPPYEQYF TGCAGTGCGCCACTAGCGGGGCCCCCCTACGAGCAGTACTTC few TRBJ2-7 TRBV20-1 TRBD2
CASSFKANTEAFF TGCGCCAGCAGCTTTAAGGCTAACACTGAAGCTTTCTTT many TRBJ1-1 TRBV5-1 .
CASSSQGNTEAFF TGTGCCAGCAGTTCACAGGGGAACACTGAAGCTTTCTTT many TRBJ1-1 TRBV27 .
CASRNPLVTGDTQYF TGTGCCAGCAGGAATCCCCTAGTTACGGGGGATACGCAGTATTTT many TRBJ2-3 TRBV27 .
CASSFWGPGNTIYF TGTGCCAGCAGTTTCTGGGGGCCCGGAAACACCATATATTTT . TRBJ1-3 TRBV12-3/TRBV12-4 .
CASSPGLNSGSYNEQFF TGTGCCAGCAGCCCCGGTCTGAATAGCGGGAGCTACAATGAGCAGTTCTTC many TRBJ2-1 TRBV12-3/TRBV12-4 TRBD2
CAWSGGRGSSPLHF TGTGCCTGGAGTGGAGGCAGGGGTAGTTCACCCCTCCACTTT . TRBJ1-6 TRBV30 .
CASTIQGREYEQFF TGTGCCAGCACCATCCAGGGCAGGGAGTATGAGCAGTTCTTC few TRBJ2-1 TRBV7-9 .
CASRERATNEKLFF TGTGCCAGCAGGGAAAGAGCAACTAATGAAAAACTGTTTTTT few TRBJ1-4 TRBV6-1 .
CASSLESSLNTEAFF TGTGCCAGCAGCTTGGAGTCCAGTCTGAACACTGAAGCTTTCTTT . TRBJ1-1 TRBV5-4 .
CASRRTGGTGELFF TGTGCCAGCAGGCGTACAGGGGGCACCGGGGAGCTGTTTTTT . TRBJ2-2 TRBV6-1 TRBD1
CASSFWDRVNQPQHF TGTGCCAGCAGTTTTTGGGACAGAGTAAATCAGCCCCAGCATTTT few TRBJ1-5 TRBV12-3/TRBV12-4 TRBD1
CASTTSADPGDTQYF TGTGCCAGCACGACTAGCGCCGACCCTGGAGATACGCAGTATTTT . TRBJ2-3 TRBV4-2 TRBD2
CSARGSGAPNEQFF TGCAGTGCTAGAGGCTCAGGGGCCCCGAATGAGCAGTTCTTC many TRBJ2-1 TRBV20-1 .
CAWSLGGGAYTQYF TGTGCCTGGAGTCTAGGAGGGGGGGCATATACGCAGTATTTT many TRBJ2-3 TRBV30 .
CSVVLAWGGFTDTQYF TGCAGCGTTGTTTTGGCTTGGGGAGGATTCACAGATACGCAGTATTTT many TRBJ2-3 TRBV29-1 .
CASSENGPSYSPLHF TGTGCCAGCAGCGAAAACGGGCCTTCCTATTCACCCCTCCACTTT . TRBJ1-6 TRBV7-2 .
CASSPPSDNEKLFF TGTGCCAGCTCACCACCGAGTGACAATGAAAAACTGTTTTTT many TRBJ1-4 TRBV18 .
CASSYHQTNTEAFF TGTGCCAGCAGTTACCACCAGACGAACACTGAAGCTTTCTTT few TRBJ1-1 TRBV6-5 .
CASSPKIGTSGSSLVDEQYF TGTGCCAGCAGCCCAAAAATTGGGACTAGCGGGAGCTCTTTAGTTGACGAGCAGTACTTC . TRBJ2-7 TRBV7-9 TRBD2
CASSFGDISGNTIYF TGCGCCAGCAGCTTCGGCGACATCTCTGGAAACACCATATATTTT many TRBJ1-3 TRBV5-1 .
CSAFLAGSYNEQFF TGCAGTGCCTTCCTAGCGGGATCTTACAATGAGCAGTTCTTC . TRBJ2-1 TRBV20-1 TRBD2
CASRGAGQPQHF TGTGCCAGCAGGGGTGCTGGTCAGCCCCAGCATTTT many TRBJ1-5 TRBV27 .
CAISEPGWEGYTF TGTGCCATCAGTGAACCAGGGTGGGAAGGCTACACCTTC many TRBJ1-2 TRBV10-3 .
CSARDPWRDNEQFF TGCAGTGCTAGAGATCCCTGGCGTGACAATGAGCAGTTCTTC . TRBJ2-1 TRBV20-1 .
CASRGDQYNEQFF TGCGCCAGCAGAGGGGACCAATACAATGAGCAGTTCTTC . TRBJ2-1 TRBV10-2 .
CASSVAGRGMGDYEQYF TGTGCCAGCAGCGTAGCTGGCAGGGGTATGGGGGACTACGAGCAGTACTTC . TRBJ2-7 TRBV9 .
CSVVLTGANTEAFF TGCAGCGTTGTCCTGACAGGGGCGAACACTGAAGCTTTCTTT . TRBJ1-1 TRBV29-1 TRBD1
CASSLGIGWSGSGTDTQYF TGTGCCAGCAGCTTAGGGATCGGTTGGAGCGGGAGTGGCACAGATACGCAGTATTTT many TRBJ2-3 TRBV7-2 TRBD2
CASSLWVHGGANVLTF TGTGCCAGCAGTTTGTGGGTGCATGGTGGGGCCAACGTCCTGACTTTC few TRBJ2-6 TRBV27 .
CASRKDGISYNEQFF TGTGCCAGCAGAAAGGACGGAATCTCCTACAATGAGCAGTTCTTC many TRBJ2-1 TRBV28 .
CASSEEGAEAFF TGTGCCAGCAGCGAGGAGGGGGCTGAAGCTTTCTTT . TRBJ1-1 TRBV9 .
CSVLNHGADTQYF TGCAGCGTCCTTAATCATGGCGCAGATACGCAGTATTTT many TRBJ2-3 TRBV29-1 .
CASSLSGAYLAKNIQYF TGTGCCAGCAGCTTAAGTGGAGCATACTTAGCCAAAAACATTCAGTACTTC few TRBJ2-4 TRBV11-2 .
CASSPTLRKGGNNSPLHF TGTGCCAGCAGCCCGACCCTGAGAAAGGGCGGAAATAATTCACCCCTCCACTTT few TRBJ1-6 TRBV7-9 .
CASSFAYNEQFF TGCGCCAGCAGCTTTGCTTACAATGAGCAGTTCTTC many TRBJ2-1 TRBV5-1 .
CASSLGLAENTKQYF TGTGCCAGCAGTTTGGGACTAGCTGAGAATACGAAACAGTACTTC many TRBJ2-7 TRBV12-3/TRBV12-4 TRBD2
CASSLATATGELFF TGTGCCAGCAGCTTAGCGACAGCCACCGGGGAGCTGTTTTTT . TRBJ2-2 TRBV7-9 .
CASSVSEGPYEQYF TGTGCCAGCAGCGTCAGCGAGGGTCCTTACGAGCAGTACTTC many TRBJ2-7 TRBV9 .
CASSVVGLADRYNEQFF TGTGCCAGCAGCGTAGTCGGCCTAGCGGATCGTTACAATGAGCAGTTCTTC . TRBJ2-1 TRBV9 TRBD2
CATSRERQLLNAVQYF TGTGCCACCAGCAGAGAAAGACAGTTGCTCAACGCCGTGCAGTACTTC few TRBJ2-7 TRBV15 .
CASRTGGNTEAFF TGTGCCAGCAGAACAGGGGGGAACACTGAAGCTTTCTTT many TRBJ1-1 TRBV27 TRBD1
CASSPWGGSYNEQFF TGTGCCAGCTCACCATGGGGGGGGTCCTACAATGAGCAGTTCTTC many TRBJ2-1 TRBV18 TRBD2
CASSLRLLGRTYNEQFF TGTGCCAGCAGCTTACGACTGCTAGGGCGTACCTACAATGAGCAGTTCTTC many TRBJ2-1 TRBV11-2 .
CASRPTTSGRPSEQYF TGCGCCAGCAGACCGACCACTAGCGGGAGGCCCTCCGAGCAGTACTTC many TRBJ2-7 TRBV5-1 TRBD2
CASSPTDRGAGYTF TGTGCCAGCAGTCCAACCGACAGGGGAGCTGGCTACACCTTC . TRBJ1-2 TRBV27 TRBD1
CSARSDPYNEQFF TGCAGTGCTAGGTCAGACCCCTACAATGAGCAGTTCTTC . TRBJ2-1 TRBV20-1 .
CASSDEQGDHIQYF TGTGCCAGCAGCGATGAACAGGGAGACCACATTCAGTACTTC . TRBJ2-4 TRBV9 .
CASSPGIQGMDSPLHF TGTGCCAGCAGCCCTGGAATCCAGGGAATGGATTCACCCCTCCACTTT few TRBJ1-6 TRBV5-6 .
CASSQESRNSPLHF TGTGCCAGCAGCCAAGAGTCGAGGAATTCACCCCTCCACTTT . TRBJ1-6 TRBV14 .
CASSMQGEWGANVLTF TGTGCCAGTAGTATGCAGGGGGAGTGGGGGGCCAACGTCCTGACTTTC few TRBJ2-6 TRBV19 TRBD1
CASSGTGHSTDTQYF TGTGCCAGCAGCGGGACAGGGCATAGCACAGATACGCAGTATTTT few TRBJ2-3 TRBV6-1 TRBD1
CASSSSETSSWQETQYF TGTGCCAGCAGTTCTTCAGAGACTAGCTCTTGGCAAGAGACCCAGTACTTC many TRBJ2-5 TRBV12-3/TRBV12-4 TRBD2
CAWSVRRQGAGELFF TGTGCCTGGAGTGTAAGAAGGCAGGGTGCCGGGGAGCTGTTTTTT . TRBJ2-2 TRBV30 .
CASSSTSGSAGYF TGTGCCAGCAGTTCAACTAGCGGGAGTGCCGGGTACTTC many TRBJ2-7 TRBV6-2/TRBV6-3 TRBD2
CASGLAGTQEKLFF TGTGCTAGTGGTTTGGCGGGGACACAGGAAAAACTGTTTTTT few TRBJ1-4 TRBV12-5 .